Listed here are 25 T cell receptor beta chains from one sample, sequenced in a study of cytomegalovirus exposure and HLA in healthy donors (TCRdb year 2017). The method was the immunoSEQ multiplex PCR assay. For the multiplex PCR, a mixture combining 60 forward primers for TCR Vbeta segments and 13 reverse primers for TCR Jbeta segments was used. Not all clones reach the TCRdb copy of this immuneACCESS table, which keeps in-frame sequences only. Checked studies attribute under half of the gap to unresolved V genes and leave the rest unexplained. The sample table shows roughly 150,000 clones, and approximately 80% are seen once. In total, the top ten clones hold over 2% of the sample. Sequencing was done on a sample of PBMCs. The receptors originated from a young man in good health and CMV-seronegative.

Comments on this clone: The sample contains more than one DNA sequence encoding this CDR3. The chain joins TRBV6-1 to TRBJ1-5; the match to TRBD1 covers 8 bases. Germline CDR1 reads MNHNS; CDR2 reads SASEGT. V lost 9 bases and J lost 3; bases outside the gene matches: 4. This CDR3 is built from 13 residues. The CDR3 sequence is CASRGQDNQPQHF. The DNA for the CDR3 is TGTGCCAGTAGGGGACAGGACAATCAGCCCCAGCATTTT.

This sequence joins TRBV6-5 and TRBJ2-1; 10 nucleotides agree with TRBD1. The length of the CDR3 is 15 residues. In germline, CDR1 is MNHEY, CDR2 SVGAGI. Germline trimming cut 6 bases from V and 4 bases from J; bases unmatched to any gene: 6. The chain's CDR3 is CASSLGQGIYNEQFF. The CDR3 DNA sequence: TGTGCCAGCAGCCTGGGACAGGGGATATACAATGAGCAGTTCTTC.

This chain uses TRBV28 with TRBJ1-2; D gene unclear. Germline CDR1 MDHEN, CDR2 SYDVKM. Trimming left V 7 bases short and J 6 bases short, with 18 bases between. This CDR3 comprises 14 residues. In DNA form, the CDR3 reads TGTGCCAGCATCAGTTCGGGGTCCGGGGATGGCTACACCTTC. Its translation is CASISSGSGDGYTF.

This chain links TRBV15 with TRBJ2-7; D unclear. Per the germline V gene, CDR1 is LNHNV and CDR2 is YYDKDF (reference sequence). CDR3 length: 14 residues. With 1 base removed from V and 6 bases from J, the gap between germline ends came to 13 bases. Here the CDR3 DNA reads TGTGCCACCAGCAGAGTTGAGATATCCGCCGAGCAGTACTTC. It yields the protein CATSRVEISAEQYF.

The rearrangement joins TRBV28 to TRBJ2-2, with 10 bases fitting TRBD2. V dropped 5 bases and J dropped 0; count of bases not matched to a gene: 15. Germline V gene data show CDR1 as MDHEN and CDR2 as SYDVKM. CDR3 length: 20 amino acids. The CDR3 nucleotides read TGTGCCAGCAGTCTGCGATGGAGCGGGAGGGCCTTGACGAACACCGGGGAGCTGTTTTTT. It codes for CASSLRWSGRALTNTGELFF.

The J gene is TRBJ1-2, the V gene TRBV5-1, with TRBD1 as a possible D gene (5 bases). CDR1 is SGHRS, CDR2 YFSETQ, per germline. Trimming shortened V by 2 bases and J by 5 bases, and 10 bases separated the two germline ends. The CDR3 is made up of 13 amino acids. In DNA form, the CDR3 reads TGCGCCAGCAGCTTTGATGGGACTTATGGCTACACCTTC. Its protein is CASSFDGTYGYTF.

On this clone itself: One junction end disagrees with the germline gene, perhaps due to a read error. This chain connects TRBV7-9 to TRBJ1-2, with D possibly being TRBD1 (5 bases). There are 15 residues in the CDR3. The germline V gene encodes CDR1 SEHNR and CDR2 FQNEAQ (reference sequence). CDR3 protein: CSSSLPRRGPIRYTF. The CDR3, as DNA: TGTTCCAGCAGCCTTCCCCGTAGGGGCCCTATACGCTACACCTTC.

The chain links TRBV27 to TRBJ1-2; a possible D gene is TRBD1 (5 bases). V was cut by 5 bases and J by 8 bases, with 18 bases left in between. Germline-derived CDR1 and CDR2 are MNHEY and SMNVEV (reference sequence). The length of the CDR3 is 14 residues. The CDR3 DNA reads TGTGCCAGCAGTCCAAGACAGCCCCTCCGGGGCTACACCTTC. Translating it yields CASSPRQPLRGYTF.

The rearrangement joins TRBV5-8 to TRBJ1-2; no reliable D call. The CDR3 runs to 14 residues. V was pared by 4 bases and J by 5 bases, with 15 bases between. CDR1 is SGHTS, CDR2 YDEGEE, per germline. The CDR3 DNA follows: TGTGCCAGCAGCCTAGGGCCGGAGGAGTATGGCTACACCTTC. It codes for CASSLGPEEYGYTF.

J is TRBJ1-2 and V is TRBV29-1; a weak D match, TRBD1 (6 bases). From germline, CDR1 is SQVTM and CDR2 ANQGSEA. V was cut by 2 bases and J by 12 bases, with 19 bases left in between. The CDR3 is made up of 13 amino acids. CDR3 sequence: CSVESGDTMGDTF. DNA for the CDR3: TGCAGCGTTGAATCAGGGGATACTATGGGGGACACCTTC.

For this clone: In this CDR3 the conserved last residue, phenylalanine or tryptophan, is missing, so a read error is likely. The limits of the CDR3 on the DNA are not certain, so only TCRdb's listed CDR3 is given. The V gene is TRBV6-6, the J gene TRBJ1-2. Germline V gives CDR1 MNHNY, CDR2 SVGAGI (reference sequence). The CDR3 extends over 11 residues, inclusive of both ends. The CDR3 is CASSDLDWRVI.

The CDR3 sequence is CASSLAGVRTDTQYF. In nucleotides, the CDR3 is TGCGCCAGCAGTCTAGCGGGAGTAAGGACAGATACGCAGTATTTT. The chain carries TRBV4-1 and TRBJ2-3, with 10 positions matching TRBD2. CDR1 MGHRA and CDR2 YSYEKL come from the germline V gene. V lost 6 bases, J lost 3 bases, and 6 bases stayed unmatched. This CDR3 region has 15 residues.

The chain couples TRBV30 to TRBJ1-2; D remains unclear. The CDR3 loop spans 11 amino acids. V gave up 2 bases and J gave up 5 bases, with 6 bases separating them. The germline CDR1 and CDR2 sequences are GTSNPN and SVGIG (reference sequence). The CDR3 sequence is CAWSPSYGYTF. CDR3 nucleotide sequence: TGTGCCTGGAGTCCGAGTTATGGCTACACCTTC.

V gene TRBV2 combines with J gene TRBJ2-7; TRBD2 matches at 9 bases. This CDR3 has 14 amino acids. After removal of 10 bases from V and 1 base from J, the junction contained 8 bases not matched to a gene. Germline V lookup: CDR1 SNHLY, CDR2 FYNNEI. The CDR3 sequence is CATSTSGSSYEQYF. CDR3 coding DNA: TGTGCCACTTCGACTAGCGGATCTTCCTACGAGCAGTACTTC.

The V call is TRBV14, the J call TRBJ2-3, with D maybe TRBD2 (6 bases). CDR3 length: 15 amino acids. V lost 5 bases, J lost 6 bases, and 18 bases lay in between. Germline V gene data show CDR1 as SGHDN and CDR2 as FVKESK. The CDR3 loop is CASSWGSSAGDTQYF. CDR3 DNA: TGTGCCAGCAGCTGGGGCTCTAGCGCGGGGGATACGCAGTATTTT.

This chain connects TRBV6-5 to TRBJ2-1; 14 bases map to TRBD2. The germline CDR1 and CDR2 sequences are MNHEY and SVGAGI. The J segment lost 8 bases and the V segment lost 6 bases, leaving 6 bases of the junction unmatched. This CDR3 has 15 amino acids. CDR3 bases: TGTGCCAGCAGGGTGACTAGCGGGAGGGCGCATGAGCAGTTCTTC. This codes for CASRVTSGRAHEQFF.

This clone was seen once. The rearrangement uses TRBV4-2 and TRBJ2-3; TRBD2 might be the D (5 bases). Germline CDR1 is LGHNA and CDR2 is YNFKEQ. V lost 4 bases and J 2 bases, leaving 13 bases between the germline ends. CDR3 length: 15 residues. The CDR3 region has the DNA TGTGCCAGCAGCCTTTTAGAGCGGAACACAGATACGCAGTATTTT. Residues: CASSLLERNTDTQYF.

The V call is TRBV6-6, the J call TRBJ2-7; 13 positions agree with TRBD2. Germline trimming cut 5 bases from V and 0 bases from J; bases unmatched to any gene: 4. The CDR3 loop spans 16 amino acids. The V gene's germline CDR1 is MNHNY and CDR2 SVGAGI (reference sequence). DNA for the CDR3: TGTGCCAGCAGTATCTGGACTAGCGGGAGCTCCTACGAGCAGTACTTC. It is translated as CASSIWTSGSSYEQYF.

V gene TRBV6-5 combines with J gene TRBJ1-1; possible D gene TRBD1, 5 bases. The CDR3 has 13 amino acids. Trimming took 6 bases from V and 6 from J, leaving 14 bases between them. Germline CDR1 is MNHEY and CDR2 is SVGAGI. In DNA, the CDR3 is TGTGCCAGCAGAGGGGCGGTGGGGTCTGAAGCTTTCTTT. Translating gives CASRGAVGSEAFF.

This clone has more than one count but fewer than ten. V gene TRBV5-1 combines with J gene TRBJ1-1; D might be TRBD1 (6 bases). Trimming pared 1 base from V and 0 bases from J, leaving 10 bases between. Germline CDR1 and CDR2: SGHRS and YFSETQ. The CDR3 covers 15 residues. The DNA for the CDR3 is TGCGCCAGCAGCTTGACAGGGCTTATGAACACTGAAGCTTTCTTT. It codes for CASSLTGLMNTEAFF.

V is TRBV6-6 and J is TRBJ2-7; D call uncertain. This CDR3 is 12 amino acids long. Germline V lookup: CDR1 MNHNY, CDR2 SVGAGI (reference sequence). The V and J ends lost 4 bases and 5 bases respectively, with 9 bases between them. As DNA, the CDR3 is TGTGCCAGCAGTTTACGGTCTCACGAGCAGTACTTC. Translated: CASSLRSHEQYF.

This chain connects TRBV5-4 to TRBJ2-7; the D gene is possibly TRBD2 (5 bases). The length of the CDR3 is 13 residues. The V end was cut by 2 bases, the J end by 2 bases, with 8 bases between. Germline assignment: CDR1 SGHNT and CDR2 YYREEE (reference sequence). Here the CDR3 DNA reads TGTGCCAGCAGCTTATACGGGACCTACGAGCAGTACTTC. It translates to CASSLYGTYEQYF.

The gene calls are TRBV10-3 and TRBJ2-1; TRBD2 is a possible D gene (5 bases). Germline loops: CDR1 ENHRY, CDR2 SYGVKD. This CDR3 region has 15 residues. The ends were cut back, 6 bases at V and 0 bases at J, with 12 bases in the middle. In nucleotides, the CDR3 is TGTGCCATCAGAACGGGAACGAGCTCCTACAATGAGCAGTTCTTC. It encodes CAIRTGTSSYNEQFF.

This chain uses TRBV7-8 with TRBJ1-1, with a tentative D call TRBD1 (5 bases). Germline CDR1 and CDR2: SGHVS and FQNEAQ. Deletions cut 2 bases from V and 3 bases from J, with 10 bases between. CDR3 length: 14 amino acids. DNA of the CDR3: TGTGCCAGCAGCTTAATGGTAGGGGACACTGAAGCTTTCTTT. Protein product: CASSLMVGDTEAFF. The full variable domain, with the rest looked up from reference TRBV7-8 and TRBJ1-1, is GAGVSQSPRYKVAKRGQDVALRCDPISGHVSLFWYQQALGQGPEFLTYFQNEAQLDKSGLPSDRFFAERPEGSVSTLKIQRTQQEDSAVYLCASSLMVGDTEAFFGQGTRLTVV.

The chain carries TRBV9 and TRBJ2-7; 8 bases agree with TRBD2. The germline V gene encodes CDR1 SGDLS and CDR2 YYNGEE. V was pared by 3 bases and J by 6 bases, with 8 bases of the junction left unmatched. This CDR3 region has 14 residues. CDR3 nucleotide sequence: TGTGCCAGCAGCGGACAGGTAGCGGGGAGCGAGCAGTACTTC. The encoded protein is CASSGQVAGSEQYF.